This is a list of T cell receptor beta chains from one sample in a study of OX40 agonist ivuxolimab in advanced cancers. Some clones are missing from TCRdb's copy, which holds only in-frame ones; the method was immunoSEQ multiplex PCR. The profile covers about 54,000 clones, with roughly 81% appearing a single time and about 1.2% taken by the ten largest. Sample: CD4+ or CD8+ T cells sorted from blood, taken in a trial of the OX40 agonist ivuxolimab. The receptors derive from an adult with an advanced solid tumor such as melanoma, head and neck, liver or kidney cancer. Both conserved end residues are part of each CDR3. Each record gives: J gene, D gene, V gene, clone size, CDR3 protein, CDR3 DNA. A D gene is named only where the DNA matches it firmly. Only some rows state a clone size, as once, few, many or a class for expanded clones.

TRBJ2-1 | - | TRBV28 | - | CASSFSSWAGEGNEQFF | TGTGCCAGCAGTTTTAGTTCGTGGGCAGGGGAAGGCAATGAGCAGTTCTTC
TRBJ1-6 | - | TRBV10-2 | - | CASRLQGPNSPLHF | TGCGCCAGCAGGCTACAGGGCCCTAATTCACCCCTCCACTTT
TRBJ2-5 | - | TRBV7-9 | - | CASSVDQETQYF | TGTGCCAGCAGCGTAGATCAAGAGACCCAGTACTTC
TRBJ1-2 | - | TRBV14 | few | CASEGRYYGYTF | TGTGCCAGCGAGGGCAGGTACTATGGCTACACCTTC
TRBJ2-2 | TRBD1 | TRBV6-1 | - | CASSRTGETGELFF | TGTGCCAGCAGTCGGACAGGGGAGACCGGGGAGCTGTTTTTT
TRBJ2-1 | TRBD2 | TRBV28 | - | CASSEPGLAEPNEQFF | TGTGCCAGCAGTGAGCCGGGACTAGCGGAACCCAATGAGCAGTTCTTC
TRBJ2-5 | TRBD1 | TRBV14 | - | CASSQSVLGQGNRETQYF | TGTGCCAGCAGCCAGTCCGTCCTGGGACAGGGGAATAGGGAGACCCAGTACTTC
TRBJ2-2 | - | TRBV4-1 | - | CASSQGVLANTGELFF | TGCGCCAGCAGCCAAGGGGTTCTCGCGAACACCGGGGAGCTGTTTTTT
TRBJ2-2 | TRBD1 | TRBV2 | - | CASSWGQVFTGELFF | TGTGCCAGCAGTTGGGGACAGGTATTCACCGGGGAGCTGTTTTTT
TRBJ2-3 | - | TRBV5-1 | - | CASSWTDGRDTQYF | TGTGCCAGCAGCTGGACCGACGGGAGAGATACGCAGTATTTT
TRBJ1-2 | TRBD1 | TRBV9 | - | CASSASTGYGYTF | TGTGCCAGCAGCGCCTCGACAGGGTATGGCTACACCTTC
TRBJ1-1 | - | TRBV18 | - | CASSPQGKGNTEAFF | TGTGCCAGCTCACCACAGGGGAAAGGGAACACTGAAGCTTTCTTT
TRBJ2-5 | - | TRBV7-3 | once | CASSLRSRETQYF | TGTGCCAGCAGCTTAAGGTCACGAGAGACCCAGTACTTC
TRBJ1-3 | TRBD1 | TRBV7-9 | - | CASSSLTGATGNTIYF | TGTGCCAGCAGCTCCCTTACAGGGGCCACTGGAAACACCATATATTTT
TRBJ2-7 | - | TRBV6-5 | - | CASSYSKGNYEQYF | TGTGCCAGCAGTTACTCGAAAGGGAACTACGAGCAGTACTTC
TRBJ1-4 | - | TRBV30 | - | CAWSLKGEKLFF | TGTGCCTGGAGTCTCAAAGGGGAAAAACTGTTTTTT
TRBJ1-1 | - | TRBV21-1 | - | CASVTLSPRNTEAFF | TGTGCCAGCGTCACCCTCTCACCTAGGAACACTGAAGCTTTCTTT
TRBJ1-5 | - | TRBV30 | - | CAWSAGQAQPQHF | TGTGCCTGGAGTGCGGGACAAGCTCAGCCCCAGCATTTT
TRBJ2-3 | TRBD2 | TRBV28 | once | CASSPQGLADGTDTQYF | TGTGCCAGCAGTCCGCAAGGACTAGCGGATGGGACAGATACGCAGTATTTT
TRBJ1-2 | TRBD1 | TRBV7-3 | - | CASSPQTGGYGYTF | TGTGCCAGCAGCCCCCAGACAGGGGGGTATGGCTACACCTTC
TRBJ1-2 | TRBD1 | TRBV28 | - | CASSSTGGNGYTF | TGTGCCAGCAGTTCCACAGGGGGAAATGGCTACACCTTC
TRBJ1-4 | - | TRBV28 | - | CASSFRHRGVSANEKLFF | TGTGCCAGCAGTTTTAGACACCGGGGGGTTAGTGCTAATGAAAAACTGTTTTTT
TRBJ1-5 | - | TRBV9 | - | CASSVGAGPNQPQHF | TGTGCCAGCAGCGTAGGTGCAGGGCCTAATCAGCCCCAGCATTTT
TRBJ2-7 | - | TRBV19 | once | CASSLLSGAATYEQYF | TGTGCCAGTAGTCTACTCTCAGGGGCTGCAACCTACGAGCAGTACTTC
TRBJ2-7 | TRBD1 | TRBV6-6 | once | CASSSGQGFSYEQYF | TGTGCCAGCAGCAGCGGACAGGGGTTCTCCTACGAGCAGTACTTC
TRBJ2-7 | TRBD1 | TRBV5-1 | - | CASSLTGQGRFDEQYF | TGCGCCAGCAGCTTAACCGGACAGGGGAGATTTGACGAGCAGTACTTC
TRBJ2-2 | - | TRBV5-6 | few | CASSLVNTGELFF | TGTGCCAGCAGCTTGGTGAACACCGGGGAGCTGTTTTTT
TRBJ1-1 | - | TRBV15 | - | CATSRASGEAFF | TGTGCCACCAGCAGGGCTTCGGGGGAAGCTTTCTTT
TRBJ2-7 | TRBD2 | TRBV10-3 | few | CAAKGTSGRGDSYEQYF | TGTGCCGCCAAAGGGACTAGCGGGAGGGGGGACTCCTACGAGCAGTACTTC
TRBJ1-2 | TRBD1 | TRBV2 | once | CASSDPGQELYGYTF | TGTGCCAGCAGTGACCCGGGACAGGAGTTATATGGCTACACCTTC
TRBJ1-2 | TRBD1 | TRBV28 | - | CASSIAGQAAGYTF | TGTGCCAGCAGTATCGCGGGACAGGCTGCGGGCTACACCTTC
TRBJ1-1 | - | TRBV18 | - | CASSVAVWAEAFF | TGTGCCAGCTCCGTGGCGGTGTGGGCTGAAGCTTTCTTT
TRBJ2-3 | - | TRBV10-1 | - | CASSGSALSTDTQYF | TGCGCCAGCAGTGGCTCAGCCCTTAGCACAGATACGCAGTATTTT
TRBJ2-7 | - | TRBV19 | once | CASSQTGTPQSYEQYF | TGTGCCAGTAGTCAAACCGGGACACCTCAATCCTACGAGCAGTACTTC
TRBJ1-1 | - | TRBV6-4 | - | CASSDSSRGTEAFF | TGTGCCAGCAGTGACTCGAGTCGGGGCACTGAAGCTTTCTTT
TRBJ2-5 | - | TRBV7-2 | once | CASSSDRTKETQYF | TGTGCCAGCAGCTCCGACAGGACTAAGGAGACCCAGTACTTC
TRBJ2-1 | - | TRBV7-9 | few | CASNKARDYNEQFF | TGTGCCAGCAACAAGGCGAGAGATTACAATGAGCAGTTCTTC
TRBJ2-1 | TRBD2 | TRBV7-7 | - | CASSLLSGRAVFNEQFF | TGTGCCAGCAGCCTACTGAGCGGGAGGGCCGTCTTCAATGAGCAGTTCTTC
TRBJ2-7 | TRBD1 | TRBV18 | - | CASSTGTGAYEQYF | TGTGCCAGCTCAACCGGGACAGGAGCCTACGAGCAGTACTTC
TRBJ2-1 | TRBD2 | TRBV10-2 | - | CASRGREAGTSGISYNEQFF | TGCGCCAGCAGGGGCAGGGAGGCTGGGACTAGCGGGATCTCCTACAATGAGCAGTTCTTC